This TCR beta chain emerged from a study of control samples from healthy donors and cancer patients. Germline V lookup: CDR1 LNHDA, CDR2 SQIVND (reference sequence). The V end was cut by 4 bases, the J end by 1 base, with 10 bases between. CDR3 size: 14 residues. Repertoires were generated with immunoSEQ multiplex PCR, while TCRdb's copy carries only in-frame clones and drops some. The sample contains approximately 170,000 clones, 90% of which appear only once. V and J are TRBV19 and TRBJ1-1; D not resolved. Sequenced input: blood. This TCR came from a woman aged 45-59 years in good health. This CDR3 reads CASSKGVANTEAFF. DNA of the CDR3: TGTGCCAGTAGTAAGGGAGTGGCGAACACTGAAGCTTTCTTT.